A single sample gave rise to the 30 T cell receptor beta chains below, sequenced in a study of T-cell memory formation after mild COVID-19. TCRdb recomputed calls from the 5' RACE reads with MiXCR, one row per CDR3 protein. The top ten clones hold 24% of a sample with just under 50,000 distinct CDR3 sequences, around 12% of them seen once. The sequenced sample was PBMCs or a T cell subset sorted from them (not recorded which). The receptors here all came from a man aged 18-30 years who had mild COVID-19 (a few samples of this study predate the infection). Cell type and time point are not known.

This clonotype has at least ten counts. V and J are TRBV4-3 and TRBJ2-1, with D possibly TRBD2 on 5 matching bases. Germline values: CDR1 LGHNA, CDR2 YSLEER. This CDR3 contains 14 residues. V lost 2 bases and J 7 bases, leaving 12 bases between the germline ends. The CDR3 spells CASSQLSTRNEQFF. The CDR3, as DNA: TGCGCCAGCAGCCAATTAAGTACTAGGAATGAGCAGTTCTTC.

This clonotype was observed a handful of times. V gene TRBV3-1 combines with J gene TRBJ2-2; no firm D call. The V end lost 0 bases, the J end lost 5 bases, and 7 bases lay between the germline ends. The CDR3 totals 14 residues. Germline loops: CDR1 LGHDT, CDR2 YNNKEL (reference sequence). The CDR3, as DNA: TGTGCCAGCAGCCAAGATCACGGGACCGGGGAGCTGTTTTTT. Amino acid sequence: CASSQDHGTGELFF.

This clonotype was seen a few times. The rearrangement joins TRBV6-5 to TRBJ2-2; possibly TRBD1 or TRBD2 for D (6 bases each). This CDR3 contains 15 residues. Per the germline V gene, CDR1 is MNHEY and CDR2 is SVGAGI. The V gene lost 5 bases and the J gene lost 8 bases, with 18 bases spanning the gap. CDR3: CASSQFGGPTGELFF. The CDR3 nucleotides read TGTGCCAGCAGTCAATTCGGGGGCCCTACTGGGGAGCTGTTTTTT.

This clonotype was found many times. The V gene is TRBV7-2, the J gene TRBJ2-3; 8 positions agree with TRBD2. Germline V gene sequence: CDR1 SGHTA, CDR2 FQGNSA. The V and J ends lost 7 bases and 0 bases, in that order; junction bases with no gene match: 6. This CDR3 is 15 amino acids long. For the CDR3, the DNA is TGTGCCAGCATCCGGGGGGGCTCTAGCACAGATACGCAGTATTTT. This translates into CASIRGGSSTDTQYF.

The rearrangement joins TRBV4-1 to TRBJ1-2; possibly TRBD1 for D (5 bases). V was clipped by 4 bases and J by 1 base, with 13 bases between them. Germline lookup yields CDR1 MGHRA and CDR2 YSYEKL. The CDR3 runs 15 residues. The chain's CDR3 is CASSPGPRDNYGYTF. The DNA of the CDR3 is TGCGCCAGCAGCCCAGGGCCTCGCGATAACTATGGCTACACCTTC.

There are a few counts of this clonotype. The chain joins TRBV9 to TRBJ2-6, with D perhaps TRBD1 or TRBD2 (5 bases each). Trimming cost V 2 bases and J 1 base, with 10 bases left between them. Germline V gives CDR1 SGDLS, CDR2 YYNGEE. The CDR3 covers 16 residues. CDR3 nucleotide sequence: TGTGCCAGCAGCGTGGGACCGGTATCTGGGGCCAACGTCCTGACTTTC. Encoded protein: CASSVGPVSGANVLTF.

The rearrangement uses TRBV24-1 and TRBJ1-2, with D perhaps TRBD1 (6 bases). The CDR3 runs to 15 residues. Trimming took off 6 bases at V and 8 bases at J, with 21 bases between the two ends. Germline CDR1 reads KGHDR; CDR2 reads SFDVKD. In DNA form, the CDR3 reads TGTGCCACCAGTTCTGACCGGGACACAAGTCGCGGCTACACCTTC. Residues: CATSSDRDTSRGYTF.

In its sample, this clonotype was seen a few times. This chain links TRBV3-1 with TRBJ2-3; maybe TRBD2 (5 bases). This CDR3 comprises 17 residues. Trimming left V 3 bases short and J 0 bases short, with 16 bases between. The germline gives CDR1 LGHDT, CDR2 YNNKEL (reference sequence). The CDR3 DNA reads as TGTGCCAGCAGCCATTGGGGTAGCGAGGCTAGCACAGATACGCAGTATTTT. Translated, it gives CASSHWGSEASTDTQYF.

The genes are TRBV6-5 and TRBJ2-1; D gene uncertain. Trimming left V 0 bases short and J 5 bases short, with 8 bases between. In germline, CDR1 is MNHEY, CDR2 SVGAGI. CDR3 length equals 14 residues. Here the CDR3 DNA reads TGTGCCAGCAGTTACTCGAGTGGAAACAATGAGCAGTTCTTC. Its translation: CASSYSSGNNEQFF.

This clonotype was observed a few times. The chain links TRBV20-1 to TRBJ1-2; 9 bases align to TRBD1. V lost 3 bases, J lost 4 bases, and 12 bases stayed unmatched. The CDR3 runs to 16 residues. Germline lookup yields CDR1 DFQATT and CDR2 SNEGSKA (reference sequence). CDR3: CSARPGQGFGAYGYTF. CDR3 in DNA: TGCAGTGCTAGGCCGGGACAGGGTTTTGGGGCCTATGGCTACACCTTC.

The table lists this clonotype with a few counts. The rearrangement links TRBV6-5 to TRBJ2-7; either TRBD1 or TRBD2 may supply D (5 bases each). Trimming shortened V by 5 bases and J by 2 bases, and 16 bases separated the two germline ends. The CDR3 length is 15 residues. CDR1 and CDR2 (germline): MNHEY, SVGAGI. CDR3 protein: CASSPTWQGPYEQYF. The CDR3, as DNA: TGTGCCAGCAGTCCCACCTGGCAGGGACCCTACGAGCAGTACTTC.

Regarding this clonotype: This may come from a read error, since a much larger clone is one base off. The J gene is TRBJ2-5, the V gene TRBV7-2; D might be TRBD1 or TRBD2, each matching 5 bases. The germline V gene has CDR1 SGHTA and CDR2 FQGNSA. The CDR3 extends over 14 amino acids. V lost 1 base and J lost 2, with 8 bases in between. CDR3 in amino acids: CASSLVGTQETQYF. As DNA, the CDR3 is TGTGCCAGCAGCTTAGTGGGGACGCAAGAGACCCAGTACTTC.

This clonotype was observed many times. This rearrangement joins TRBV6-2 or TRBV6-3 to TRBJ2-7; TRBD1 matches 11 bases. Germline values: CDR1 MNHEY, CDR2 SVGEGT. V trimming: 0 bases; J trimming: 3 bases; junction bases outside the gene matches: 1. This CDR3 contains 15 residues. The CDR3 nucleotides are TGTGCCAGCAGTTACTCCGGGACAGGGGGCTACGAGCAGTACGTC. It encodes CASSYSGTGGYEQYV.

In its sample, this clonotype was seen a few times. The genes are TRBV10-3 and TRBJ2-5; D unresolved. This CDR3 comprises 9 residues. Germline CDR1 ENHRY, CDR2 SYGVKD. Trimming took off 8 bases at V and 3 bases at J, with 1 base between the two ends. The CDR3 spells CAIEETQYF. The CDR3 nucleotides are TGTGCCATCGAAGAGACCCAGTACTTC.

In its sample, this clonotype was seen many times. The chain uses TRBV9 and TRBJ2-3; D not resolved. Deletions cut 2 bases from V and 4 bases from J, with 2 bases between. Germline V gives CDR1 SGDLS, CDR2 YYNGEE. The CDR3 is made up of 11 amino acids. The CDR3 reads CASSVADTQYF. CDR3 coding DNA: TGTGCCAGCAGCGTGGCAGATACGCAGTATTTT. The variable domain in full, completed from reference TRBV9 and TRBJ2-3, reads DSGVTQTPKHLITATGQRVTLRCSPRSGDLSVYWYQQSLDQGLQFLIQYYNGEERAKGNILERFSAQQFPDLHSELNLSSLELGDSALYFCASSVADTQYFGPGTRLTVL.

The gene calls are TRBV5-1 and TRBJ2-2; D is perhaps TRBD2 (5 bases). The CDR3 runs 14 residues. Germline V CDR1 and CDR2: SGHRS, YFSETQ. The V end lost 0 bases, the J end lost 6 bases, and 9 bases lay between the germline ends. CDR3 sequence: CASSLDPSPGELFF. CDR3 nucleotide sequence: TGCGCCAGCAGCTTGGACCCTAGCCCCGGGGAGCTGTTTTTT.

This clonotype appeared many times. The V call is TRBV24-1, the J call TRBJ2-5; 7 bases align to TRBD1. CDR3 length equals 17 residues. Trimming took 4 bases from V and 5 from J; bases not matched to a gene: 15. Germline CDR1 KGHDR, CDR2 SFDVKD. The CDR3: CATSDNIRGQGNETQYF. CDR3 nucleotides: TGTGCCACCAGTGACAACATAAGGGGGCAGGGAAATGAGACCCAGTACTTC.

The chain joins TRBV7-6 to TRBJ1-6, with D hard to call. CDR3 length: 16 residues. In germline, CDR1 is SGHVS, CDR2 FNYEAQ. Trimming shortened V by 1 base and J by 7 bases, and 14 bases separated the two germline ends. CDR3 amino acids: CASSLGNRALNSPLHF. The CDR3 nucleotides read TGTGCCAGCAGCTTAGGAAACCGGGCCCTAAATTCACCCCTCCACTTT.

The chain uses TRBV20-1 and TRBJ1-6; D is unclear. This CDR3 has 13 amino acids. Trimming took off 0 bases at V and 9 bases at J, with 9 bases between the two ends. Germline lookup yields CDR1 DFQATT and CDR2 SNEGSKA (reference sequence). CDR3 sequence reads: CSARDTEASPLHF. CDR3 DNA: TGCAGTGCTAGAGACACGGAGGCTTCACCCCTCCACTTT.

This clonotype has only a few counts. V gene TRBV24-1 combines with J gene TRBJ2-3; no clear D gene. CDR1 KGHDR and CDR2 SFDVKD come from the germline V gene. V lost 1 base to trimming and J lost 4 bases, with 17 bases between them. The CDR3 contains 17 residues. For the CDR3, the DNA is TGTGCCACCAGTGATTTTCCGGAAGGGCCAAGCGCAGATACGCAGTATTTT. Translation: CATSDFPEGPSADTQYF.

Only a few counts were recorded for this clonotype. This chain joins TRBV20-1 and TRBJ2-5; a possible D gene is TRBD2 (5 bases). CDR1 DFQATT and CDR2 SNEGSKA come from the germline V gene (reference sequence). V was pared by 0 bases and J by 2 bases, with 13 bases between. The length of the CDR3 is 15 residues. DNA for the CDR3: TGCAGTGCTAGAGAGCCAGCGGTGGGTCAAGAGACCCAGTACTTC. Translation gives CSAREPAVGQETQYF.

The sample holds a few counts of this clonotype. The chain joins TRBV27 to TRBJ2-2, with 8 nucleotides matching TRBD1. V gave up 5 bases and J gave up 4 bases; unmatched junction bases: 9. The CDR3 contains 16 residues. Germline-derived CDR1 and CDR2 are MNHEY and SMNVEV (reference sequence). CDR3 loop: CASSAQGGVGTGELFF. The CDR3, as DNA: TGTGCCAGCAGTGCACAGGGGGGTGTTGGCACCGGGGAGCTGTTTTTT.

This clonotype was counted between two and nine times. The rearrangement joins TRBV20-1 to TRBJ2-1; D is unclear. The CDR3 has 12 residues. The germline V gene has CDR1 DFQATT and CDR2 SNEGSKA (reference sequence). V was trimmed by 0 bases and J by 9 bases, leaving 9 bases between them. This CDR3 is CSARDDPTEQFF. The CDR3 DNA reads as TGCAGTGCTAGAGATGATCCGACTGAGCAGTTCTTC.

This CDR3 is CASSGGGKINSPLHF. The CDR3 DNA sequence: TGCGCCAGCAGCGGGGGAGGTAAAATTAATTCACCCCTCCACTTT. The chain links TRBV5-1 to TRBJ1-6; tentatively, D is TRBD1 (5 bases). V was cut by 4 bases and J by 6 bases, with 14 bases left in between. CDR3 size: 15 residues. Germline V CDR1 and CDR2: SGHRS, YFSETQ.

This clonotype was picked up one time. One end of the junction varies from germline; a read error may be responsible. The genes are TRBV5-1 and TRBJ2-5, with D hard to call. The CDR3 runs 16 residues. The germline V gene encodes CDR1 SGHRS and CDR2 YFSETQ. This chain's CDR3 is CASSLIFLGPKETQYF. The CDR3 DNA is TGCGCCAGCAGCTTGATTTTCCTTGGACCGAAAGAGACACAGTACTTC.

The chain recombines TRBV7-8 with TRBJ2-3, with 10 nucleotides matching TRBD2. CDR3 length: 18 residues. The J segment lost 0 bases and the V segment lost 5 bases, leaving 11 bases of the junction unmatched. The V gene's germline CDR1 is SGHVS and CDR2 FQNEAQ. The CDR3 nucleotides read TGTGCCAGCAGCGTGGGGAGCGGGGGGGGACTAAGCACAGATACGCAGTATTTT. Its translation: CASSVGSGGGLSTDTQYF.

This clonotype was detected only a few times. The chain joins TRBV7-2 to TRBJ2-1; possibly TRBD2 for D (6 bases). V lost 5 bases to trimming and J lost 7 bases, with 21 bases between them. Germline-derived CDR1 and CDR2 are SGHTA and FQGNSA. The CDR3 runs to 16 residues. CDR3 amino acids: CASSSEPPGVRNEQFF. The CDR3 DNA is TGTGCCAGCAGCAGTGAACCCCCGGGAGTAAGGAATGAGCAGTTCTTC.

The chain joins TRBV3-1 to TRBJ1-2, with TRBD1 matching over 8 bases. Trimming took 2 bases from V and 2 from J; bases not matched to a gene: 4. The CDR3 totals 15 residues. Per the germline V gene, CDR1 is LGHDT and CDR2 is YNNKEL (reference sequence). The CDR3 DNA reads as TGTGCCAGCAGCCAATCCACAGGGGGAAACTATGGCTACACCTTC. Amino acid sequence: CASSQSTGGNYGYTF. Full variable domain (outside the CDR3, taken from reference TRBV3-1 and TRBJ1-2): DTAVSQTPKYLVTQMGNDKSIKCEQNLGHDTMYWYKQDSKKFLKIMFSYNNKELIINETVPNRFSPKSPDKAHLNLHINSLELGDSAVYFCASSQSTGGNYGYTFGSGTRLTVV.

This chain links TRBV6-2 or TRBV6-3 with TRBJ1-1, with 7 bases identical to TRBD1. The V gene end was trimmed by 5 bases and the J gene end by 2 bases; junction bases not matched to a gene: 2. The CDR3 has 13 residues. Germline CDR1 is MNHEY and CDR2 is SVGEGT. CDR3 coding DNA: TGTGCCAGCAGTCGGACAGGAAACACTGAAGCTTTCTTT. It yields the protein CASSRTGNTEAFF.

This clonotype showed up just a few times. The CDR3 loop reads CASSLVGYLEQFF. The CDR3 nucleotides are TGCGCCAGCAGCTTGGTGGGCTACCTGGAGCAGTTCTTC. The chain combines TRBV5-1 with TRBJ2-1; D unresolved. This CDR3 spans 13 amino acids. Trimming left V 0 bases short and J 10 bases short, with 11 bases between. CDR1 is SGHRS and CDR2 is YFSETQ in the germline V gene.